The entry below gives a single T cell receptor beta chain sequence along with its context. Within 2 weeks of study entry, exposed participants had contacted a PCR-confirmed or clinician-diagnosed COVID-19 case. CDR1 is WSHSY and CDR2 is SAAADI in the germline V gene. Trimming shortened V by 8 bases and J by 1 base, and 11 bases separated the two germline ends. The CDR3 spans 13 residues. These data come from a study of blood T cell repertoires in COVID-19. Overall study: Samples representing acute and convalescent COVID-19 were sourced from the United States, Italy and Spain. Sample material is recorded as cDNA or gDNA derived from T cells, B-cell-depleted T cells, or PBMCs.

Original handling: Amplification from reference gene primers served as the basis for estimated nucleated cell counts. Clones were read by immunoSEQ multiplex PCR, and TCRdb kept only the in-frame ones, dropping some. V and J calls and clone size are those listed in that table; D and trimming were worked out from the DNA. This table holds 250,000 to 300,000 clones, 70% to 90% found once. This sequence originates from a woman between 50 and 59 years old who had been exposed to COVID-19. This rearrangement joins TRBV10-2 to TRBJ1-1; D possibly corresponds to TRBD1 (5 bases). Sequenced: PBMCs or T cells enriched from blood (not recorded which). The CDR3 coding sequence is TGCGCCAGCTCGGCCAGGGCGAACACTGAAGCTTTCTTT. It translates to CASSARANTEAFF.